The 14 T cell receptor beta chains listed next were all sequenced from one sample in a study of Graves' ophthalmopathy and Graves' hyperthyroidism. RNA transcripts provided the template for amplifying TCR beta CDR3 regions. First-round RT-PCR with HTBI primers preceded a second-round multiplex PCR. TCRdb reprocessed the multiplex PCR reads via MiXCR and lists one record per CDR3 protein. This sample has roughly 420,000 distinct CDR3 sequences, with around 21% found just once. What was sequenced was peripheral blood. Every receptor here comes from a woman under 30 with stable Graves' hyperthyroidism.

The chain recombines TRBV7-9 with TRBJ2-4, with a tentative D call TRBD2 (5 bases). V was clipped by 1 base and J by 6 bases, with 13 bases between them. This CDR3 spans 15 amino acids. CDR1 and CDR2 from the germline V gene are SEHNR and FQNEAQ (reference sequence). The CDR3 sequence is CASSLGNRGGNIQYF. The CDR3 bases are TGTGCCAGCAGCTTAGGTAACAGAGGAGGAAACATTCAGTACTTC.

The genes are TRBV13 and TRBJ2-5, with a possible D match to TRBD2 (6 bases). The V end was cut by 4 bases, the J end by 3 bases, with 9 bases between. The CDR3 runs 13 residues. The germline CDR1 and CDR2 sequences are PRHDT and FYEKMQ (reference sequence). The CDR3: CASSSRLEETQYF. As DNA, the CDR3 is TGTGCCAGCAGCTCCAGACTAGAAGAGACCCAGTACTTC.

In its sample, this clonotype was seen a few times. The rearrangement joins TRBV11-2 to TRBJ2-7, with D perhaps matching TRBD2 (5 bases). CDR3 length equals 11 residues. The germline gives CDR1 SGHAT, CDR2 FQNNGV. With 9 bases removed from V and 6 bases from J, the gap between germline ends came to 12 bases. CDR3 sequence reads: CASNLAAEQYF. CDR3 nucleotide sequence: TGTGCCAGTAACCTAGCTGCCGAGCAGTACTTC.

This clonotype was seen ten or more times. The chain joins TRBV7-9 to TRBJ2-7; D uncertain. The CDR3 totals 12 residues. Trimming stripped 2 bases from V and 7 bases from J, with 9 bases between. From germline, CDR1 is SEHNR and CDR2 FQNEAQ (reference sequence). The chain's CDR3 is CASSLKGTEQYF. The CDR3 bases are TGTGCCAGCAGCTTAAAAGGCACTGAGCAGTACTTC.

In its sample, this clonotype was seen many times. V and J are TRBV2 and TRBJ1-5; weak D call: TRBD1 (6 bases). The CDR3 covers 16 residues. Germline loops: CDR1 SNHLY, CDR2 FYNNEI. Deletions cut 5 bases from V and 3 bases from J, with 17 bases between. CDR3 sequence reads: CASSPGDTGANQPQHF. CDR3 sequence (DNA): TGTGCCAGCAGTCCGGGGGATACGGGGGCCAATCAGCCCCAGCATTTT.

Only a few counts were recorded for this clonotype. V and J are TRBV11-2 and TRBJ2-2; 7 bases map to TRBD1. Unmatched junction bases numbered 7, after V lost 0 bases and J lost 3 bases. The length of the CDR3 is 17 residues. CDR1 is SGHAT and CDR2 is FQNNGV in the germline V gene. The CDR3 loop is CASSLDPRQGDTGELFF. DNA of the CDR3: TGTGCCAGCAGCTTAGATCCGCGACAGGGCGACACCGGGGAGCTGTTTTTT. Full variable domain (outside the CDR3, taken from reference TRBV11-2 and TRBJ2-2): EAGVAQSPRYKIIEKRQSVAFWCNPISGHATLYWYQQILGQGPKLLIQFQNNGVVDDSQLPKDRFSAERLKGVDSTLKIQPAKLEDSAVYLCASSLDPRQGDTGELFFGEGSRLTVL.

The sample holds many counts of this clonotype. J is TRBJ1-2 and V is TRBV28, with 7 bases aligning to TRBD1. The germline gives CDR1 MDHEN, CDR2 SYDVKM. With 3 bases clipped from V and 5 bases from J, the junction kept 9 bases outside the gene matches. The CDR3 covers 15 residues. The CDR3 sequence: CASSFSTGSLYGYTF. The CDR3 DNA reads TGTGCCAGCAGTTTCTCGACAGGGTCCCTGTATGGCTACACCTTC.

This clonotype was observed many times. In DNA, the CDR3 is TGTGCCAGCAGCTTAGGACCGATACCCCGGGAGACCCAGTACTTC. Translated: CASSLGPIPRETQYF. The rearrangement uses TRBV7-8 and TRBJ2-5; D remains ambiguous. CDR1 and CDR2 from the germline V gene are SGHVS and FQNEAQ. The CDR3 is made up of 15 amino acids. With 1 base removed from V and 5 bases from J, the gap between germline ends came to 14 bases.

Only a few counts were recorded for this clonotype. V gene TRBV11-2 combines with J gene TRBJ1-1, with a weak D call TRBD1 (6 bases). The CDR3 totals 13 residues. CDR1 and CDR2 (germline): SGHAT, FQNNGV. V was clipped by 0 bases and J by 7 bases, with 9 bases between them. CDR3 nucleotides: TGTGCCAGCAGCTTAGAGGGGGCTGGTGAAGCTTTCTTT. Protein: CASSLEGAGEAFF.

This clonotype appeared many times. The chain couples TRBV3-1 to TRBJ1-5; D possibly corresponds to TRBD1 (6 bases). This CDR3 contains 15 residues. The V end was cut by 0 bases, the J end by 7 bases, with 13 bases between. CDR1 is LGHDT and CDR2 is YNNKEL in the germline V gene (reference sequence). CDR3 residues: CASSQDQGLGQPQHF. Here the CDR3 DNA reads TGTGCCAGCAGCCAAGATCAGGGGCTTGGACAGCCCCAGCATTTT. The full variable domain, rest sourced from reference TRBV3-1 and TRBJ1-5, is DTAVSQTPKYLVTQMGNDKSIKCEQNLGHDTMYWYKQDSKKFLKIMFSYNNKELIINETVPNRFSPKSPDKAHLNLHINSLELGDSAVYFCASSQDQGLGQPQHFGDGTRLSIL.

This clonotype showed up many times. The chain joins TRBV29-1 to TRBJ2-7; D is possibly TRBD1 (5 bases). From germline, CDR1 is SQVTM and CDR2 ANQGSEA. The CDR3 has 11 residues. Between the trimmed V and J ends, which lost 3 bases and 5 bases, there was a span of 8 bases. The CDR3: CSVDGQDEQYF. CDR3 coding DNA: TGCAGCGTTGACGGACAAGACGAGCAGTACTTC.

This clonotype was seen ten or more times. This CDR3 reads CASKGSTNIQYF. In nucleotides, the CDR3 is TGTGCCAGCAAGGGTAGCACAAACATTCAGTACTTC. V and J are TRBV2 and TRBJ2-4; D is undetermined. This CDR3 is 12 amino acids long. CDR1 is SNHLY, CDR2 FYNNEI, per germline. Trimming removed 7 bases from V and 6 bases from J, with 10 bases in between.

This clonotype appeared many times. The chain couples TRBV11-1 to TRBJ2-2; 9 nucleotides agree with TRBD1. Germline CDR1 is SGHAT and CDR2 is FQDESV (reference sequence). The trim removed 4 bases at V and 3 bases at J, leaving 12 bases unmatched. The CDR3 extends over 18 amino acids. The CDR3 DNA sequence: TGTGCCAGCAGCTCCACGTCGCCCCGGGACAGGGACACCGGGGAGCTGTTTTTT. It yields the protein CASSSTSPRDRDTGELFF.

This clonotype was observed a handful of times. For the CDR3, the DNA is TGTGCCAGCAGCTTAGACGGGACAGGGGGCTATCAGCCCCAGCATTTT. It encodes CASSLDGTGGYQPQHF. The chain couples TRBV11-2 to TRBJ1-5; 12 bases are a match to TRBD1. Germline loops: CDR1 SGHAT, CDR2 FQNNGV. J gave up 5 bases and V 0 bases, and 2 bases lay outside the gene matches. The CDR3 has 16 amino acids. The full variable domain, rest sourced from reference TRBV11-2 and TRBJ1-5, is EAGVAQSPRYKIIEKRQSVAFWCNPISGHATLYWYQQILGQGPKLLIQFQNNGVVDDSQLPKDRFSAERLKGVDSTLKIQPAKLEDSAVYLCASSLDGTGGYQPQHFGDGTRLSIL.